The clone carrying this T cell receptor (beta chain) was seen a single time. All enrollees were roughly 18 to 89 years old and from about 25 US areas. Participant-reported clinical history was the basis for cohort assignment. This sample is part of a study of blood T cell repertoires in COVID-19. The length of the CDR3 is 16 residues. V dropped 5 bases and J dropped 5; count of bases not matched to a gene: 9. CDR1 is MNHEY and CDR2 is SMNVEV in the germline V gene (reference sequence). Sequencing used immunoSEQ multiplex PCR; TCRdb keeps in-frame clones, though not all of them. The data show fewer than 350,000 clones, with 75% to 90% seen just once and approximately 8.8% held by the top ten.

The specimen was PBMCs or T cells enriched from blood (not recorded which). The gene calls are TRBV27 and TRBJ1-1, with TRBD1 identical over 12 bases. The sequence was obtained from a woman aged 40 to 50 who had recovered from COVID-19. CDR3 bases: TGTGCCAGCAGTCCTAGGGACAGGGGGCTTGATACTGAAGCTTTCTTT. Translated: CASSPRDRGLDTEAFF.